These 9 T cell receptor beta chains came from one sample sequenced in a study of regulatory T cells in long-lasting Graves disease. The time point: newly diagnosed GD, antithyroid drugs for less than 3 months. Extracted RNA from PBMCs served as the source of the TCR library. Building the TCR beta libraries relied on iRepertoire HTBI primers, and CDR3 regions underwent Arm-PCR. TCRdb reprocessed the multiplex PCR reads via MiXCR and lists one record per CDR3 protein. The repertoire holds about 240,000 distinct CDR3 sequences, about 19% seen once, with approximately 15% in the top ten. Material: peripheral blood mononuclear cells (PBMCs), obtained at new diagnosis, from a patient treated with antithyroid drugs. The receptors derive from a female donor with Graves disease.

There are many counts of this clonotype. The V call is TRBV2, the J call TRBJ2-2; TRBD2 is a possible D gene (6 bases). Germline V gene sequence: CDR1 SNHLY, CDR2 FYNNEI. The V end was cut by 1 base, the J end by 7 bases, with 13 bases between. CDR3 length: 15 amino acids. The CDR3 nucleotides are TGTGCCAGCAGTGAAGTGGAGGGGCTGGGCGGGGAGCTGTTTTTT. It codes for CASSEVEGLGGELFF.

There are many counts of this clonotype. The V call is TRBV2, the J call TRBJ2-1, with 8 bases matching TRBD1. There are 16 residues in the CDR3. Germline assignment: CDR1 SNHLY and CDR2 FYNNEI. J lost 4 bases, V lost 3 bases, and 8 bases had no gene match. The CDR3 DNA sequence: TGTGCCAGCAGTGACCTGGGGACAGGAGATTACAATGAGCAGTTCTTC. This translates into CASSDLGTGDYNEQFF.

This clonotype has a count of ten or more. The CDR3 protein is CASSGSARGQTDTQYF. In DNA form, the CDR3 reads TGTGCCAGCAGTGGCTCGGCCAGGGGGCAGACAGATACGCAGTATTTT. V usage is TRBV28 and J usage is TRBJ2-3, with 8 bases fitting TRBD1. The trim removed 5 bases at V and 3 bases at J, leaving 10 bases unmatched. The CDR3 extends over 16 amino acids. In germline, CDR1 is MDHEN, CDR2 SYDVKM. Based on the CDR3 plus reference TRBV28 and TRBJ2-3, the full variable domain is DVKVTQSSRYLVKRTGEKVFLECVQDMDHENMFWYRQDPGLGLRLIYFSYDVKMKEKGDIPEGYSVSREKKERFSLILESASTNQTSMYLCASSGSARGQTDTQYFGPGTRLTVL.

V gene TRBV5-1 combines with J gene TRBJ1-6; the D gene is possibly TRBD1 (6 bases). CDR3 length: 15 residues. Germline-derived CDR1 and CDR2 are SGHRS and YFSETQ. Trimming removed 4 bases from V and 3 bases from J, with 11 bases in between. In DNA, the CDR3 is TGCGCCAGCAGCCCGGACAGCAACTATAATTCACCCCTCCACTTT. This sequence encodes CASSPDSNYNSPLHF.

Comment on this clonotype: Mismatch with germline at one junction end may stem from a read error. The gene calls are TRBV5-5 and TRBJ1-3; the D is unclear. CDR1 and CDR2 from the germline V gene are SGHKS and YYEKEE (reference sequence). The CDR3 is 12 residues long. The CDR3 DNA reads TGTGCCAGCAGCTTCGGTGGAAACACCATGTATTTT. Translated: CASSFGGNTMYF.

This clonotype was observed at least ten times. The CDR3 nucleotides read TGTGCCAGCAGTCCTAGGACAGGGGTGGTAGAGACCCAGTACTTC. Protein: CASSPRTGVVETQYF. This chain uses TRBV27 with TRBJ2-5; TRBD1 matches 9 bases. The CDR3 loop spans 15 amino acids. Germline V gene lookup returns CDR1 MNHEY and CDR2 SMNVEV (reference sequence). With 5 bases clipped from V and 4 bases from J, the junction kept 8 bases outside the gene matches.

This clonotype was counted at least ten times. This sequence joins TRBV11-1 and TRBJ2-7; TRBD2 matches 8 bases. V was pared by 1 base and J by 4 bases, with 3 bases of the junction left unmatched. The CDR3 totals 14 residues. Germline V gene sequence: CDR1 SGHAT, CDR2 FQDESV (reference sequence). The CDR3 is CASSLGAGEYEQYF. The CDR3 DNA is TGTGCCAGCAGCTTAGGAGCGGGAGAGTACGAGCAGTACTTC.

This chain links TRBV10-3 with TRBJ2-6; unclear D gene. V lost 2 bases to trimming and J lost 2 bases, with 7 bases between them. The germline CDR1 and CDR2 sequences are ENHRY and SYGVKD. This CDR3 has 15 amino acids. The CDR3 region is CAISERSTGANVLTF. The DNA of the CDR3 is TGTGCCATCAGTGAGCGATCTACTGGGGCCAACGTCCTGACTTTC.

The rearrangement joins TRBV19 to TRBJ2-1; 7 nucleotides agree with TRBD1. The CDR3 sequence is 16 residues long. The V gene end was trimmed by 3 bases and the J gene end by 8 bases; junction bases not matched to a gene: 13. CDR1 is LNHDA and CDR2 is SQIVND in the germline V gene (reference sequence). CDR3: CASSIGKTGLGDEQFF. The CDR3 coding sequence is TGTGCCAGTAGTATTGGTAAGACAGGGCTGGGTGATGAGCAGTTCTTC. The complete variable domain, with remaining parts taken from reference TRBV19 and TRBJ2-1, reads DGGITQSPKYLFRKEGQNVTLSCEQNLNHDAMYWYRQDPGQGLRLIYYSQIVNDFQKGDIAEGYSVSREKKESFPLTVTSAQKNPTAFYLCASSIGKTGLGDEQFFGPGTRLTVL.